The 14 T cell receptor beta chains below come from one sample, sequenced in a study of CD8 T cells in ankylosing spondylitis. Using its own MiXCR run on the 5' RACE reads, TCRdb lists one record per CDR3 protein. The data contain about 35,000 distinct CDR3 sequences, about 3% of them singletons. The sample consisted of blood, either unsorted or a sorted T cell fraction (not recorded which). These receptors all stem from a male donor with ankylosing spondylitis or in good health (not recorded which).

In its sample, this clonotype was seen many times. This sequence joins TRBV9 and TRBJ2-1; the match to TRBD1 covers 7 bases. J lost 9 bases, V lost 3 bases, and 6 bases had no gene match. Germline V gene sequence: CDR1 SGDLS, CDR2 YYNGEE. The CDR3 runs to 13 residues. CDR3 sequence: CASSASQGSEQFF. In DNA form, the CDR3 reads TGTGCCAGCAGCGCATCACAGGGGTCTGAGCAGTTCTTC.

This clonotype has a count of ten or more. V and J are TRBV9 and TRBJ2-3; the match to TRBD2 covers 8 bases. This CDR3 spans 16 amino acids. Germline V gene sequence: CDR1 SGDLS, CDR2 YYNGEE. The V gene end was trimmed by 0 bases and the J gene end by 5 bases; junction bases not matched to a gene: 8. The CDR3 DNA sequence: TGTGCCAGCAGCGTAGTCTCCGGGAGGGCCTTAGATACGCAGTATTTT. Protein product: CASSVVSGRALDTQYF.

Written as DNA, the CDR3 is TGTGCCAGCAGCGTAGCACCCAGGGCTACCTACAATGAGCAGTTCTTC. It codes for CASSVAPRATYNEQFF. V is TRBV9 and J is TRBJ2-1; perhaps TRBD1 as D (5 bases). The CDR3 has 16 residues. Looked up from germline, CDR1 is SGDLS and CDR2 is YYNGEE. V lost 0 bases and J lost 2, with 12 bases in between.

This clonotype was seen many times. Here the CDR3 reads CASSPTTGLAGSEQFF. In DNA form, the CDR3 reads TGTGCCAGCAGCCCTACGACTGGACTAGCGGGATCTGAGCAGTTCTTC. The V call is TRBV9, the J call TRBJ2-1; 12 nucleotides line up with TRBD2. Germline V gene lookup returns CDR1 SGDLS and CDR2 YYNGEE. The CDR3 covers 16 residues. J lost 9 bases, V lost 4 bases, and 11 bases had no gene match.

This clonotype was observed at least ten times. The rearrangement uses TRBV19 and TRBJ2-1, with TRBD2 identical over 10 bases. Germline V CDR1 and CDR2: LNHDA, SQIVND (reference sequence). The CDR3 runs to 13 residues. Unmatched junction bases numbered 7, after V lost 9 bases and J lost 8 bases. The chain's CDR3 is CARLAGSSDEQFF. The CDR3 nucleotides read TGTGCCAGACTAGCGGGAAGTTCCGATGAGCAGTTCTTC.

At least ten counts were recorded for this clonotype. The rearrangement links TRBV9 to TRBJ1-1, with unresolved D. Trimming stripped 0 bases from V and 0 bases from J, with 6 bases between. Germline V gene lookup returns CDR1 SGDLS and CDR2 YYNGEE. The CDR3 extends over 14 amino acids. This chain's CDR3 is CASSVADMNTEAFF. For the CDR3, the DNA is TGTGCCAGCAGCGTAGCCGACATGAACACTGAAGCTTTCTTT.

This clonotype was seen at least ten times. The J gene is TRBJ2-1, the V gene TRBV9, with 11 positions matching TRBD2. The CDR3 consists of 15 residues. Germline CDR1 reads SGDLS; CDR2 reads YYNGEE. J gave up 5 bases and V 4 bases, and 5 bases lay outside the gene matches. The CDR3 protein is CASSPRLAGNNEQFF. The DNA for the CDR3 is TGTGCCAGCAGCCCACGACTAGCGGGGAACAATGAGCAGTTCTTC.

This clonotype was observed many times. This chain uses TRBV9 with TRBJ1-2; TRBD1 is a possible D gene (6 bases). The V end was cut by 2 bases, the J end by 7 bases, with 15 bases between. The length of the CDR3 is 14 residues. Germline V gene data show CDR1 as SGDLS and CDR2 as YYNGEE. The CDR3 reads CASSVNWGHGGYTF. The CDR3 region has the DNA TGTGCCAGCAGCGTTAACTGGGGGCATGGTGGCTACACCTTC.

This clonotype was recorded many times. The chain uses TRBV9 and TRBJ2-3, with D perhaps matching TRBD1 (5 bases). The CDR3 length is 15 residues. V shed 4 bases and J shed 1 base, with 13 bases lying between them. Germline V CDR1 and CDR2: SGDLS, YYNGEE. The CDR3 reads CASSPTGRGTDTQYF. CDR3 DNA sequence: TGTGCCAGCAGCCCCACAGGCCGAGGCACAGATACGCAGTATTTT. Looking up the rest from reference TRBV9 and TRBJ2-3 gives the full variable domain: DSGVTQTPKHLITATGQRVTLRCSPRSGDLSVYWYQQSLDQGLQFLIQYYNGEERAKGNILERFSAQQFPDLHSELNLSSLELGDSALYFCASSPTGRGTDTQYFGPGTRLTVL.

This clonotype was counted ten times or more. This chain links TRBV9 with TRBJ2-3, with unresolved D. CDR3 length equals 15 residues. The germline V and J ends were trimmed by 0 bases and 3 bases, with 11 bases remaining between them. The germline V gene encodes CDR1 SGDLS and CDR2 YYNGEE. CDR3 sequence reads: CASSVDFQPTDTQYF. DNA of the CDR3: TGTGCCAGCAGCGTAGACTTTCAACCTACAGATACGCAGTATTTT.

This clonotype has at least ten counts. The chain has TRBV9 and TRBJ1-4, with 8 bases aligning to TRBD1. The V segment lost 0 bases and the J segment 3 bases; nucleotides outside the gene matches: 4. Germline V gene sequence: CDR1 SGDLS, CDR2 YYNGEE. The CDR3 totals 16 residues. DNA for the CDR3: TGTGCCAGCAGCGTAGCAGGGGGCACGGCTAATGAAAAACTGTTTTTT. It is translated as CASSVAGGTANEKLFF.

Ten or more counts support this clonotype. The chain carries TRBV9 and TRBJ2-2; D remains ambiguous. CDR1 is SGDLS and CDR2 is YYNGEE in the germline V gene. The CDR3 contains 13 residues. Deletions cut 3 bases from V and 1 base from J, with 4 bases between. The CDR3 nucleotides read TGTGCCAGCAGCGACAGGAACACCGGGGAGCTGTTTTTT. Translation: CASSDRNTGELFF.

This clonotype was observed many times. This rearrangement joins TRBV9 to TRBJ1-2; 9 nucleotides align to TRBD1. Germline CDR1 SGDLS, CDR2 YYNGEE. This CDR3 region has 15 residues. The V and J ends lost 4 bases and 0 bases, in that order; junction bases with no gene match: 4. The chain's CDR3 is CASSTRTGANYGYTF. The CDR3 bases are TGTGCCAGCAGCACGCGGACAGGGGCTAACTATGGCTACACCTTC.

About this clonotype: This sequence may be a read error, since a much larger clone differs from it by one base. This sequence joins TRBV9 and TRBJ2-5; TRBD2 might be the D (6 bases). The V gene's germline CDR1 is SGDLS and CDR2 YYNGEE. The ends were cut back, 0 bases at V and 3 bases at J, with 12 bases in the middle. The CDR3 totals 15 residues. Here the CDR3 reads CASSVVGREEETQYF. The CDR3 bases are TGTGCCAGCAGCGTAGTTGGCAGGGAGGAAGAGACCCAGTACTTC.